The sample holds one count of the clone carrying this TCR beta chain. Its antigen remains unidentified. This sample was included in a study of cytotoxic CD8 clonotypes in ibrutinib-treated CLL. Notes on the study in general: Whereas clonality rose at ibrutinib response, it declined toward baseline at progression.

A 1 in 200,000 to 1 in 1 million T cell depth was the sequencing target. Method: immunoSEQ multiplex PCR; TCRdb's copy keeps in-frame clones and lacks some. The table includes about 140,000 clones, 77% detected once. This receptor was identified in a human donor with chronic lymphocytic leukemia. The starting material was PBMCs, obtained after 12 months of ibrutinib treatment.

CDR3 DNA: TGTGCCAGCAGTTTATCACTTTATAATGAAAAACTGTTTTTT. Protein sequence: CASSLSLYNEKLFF. The V call is TRBV27, the J call TRBJ1-4; D not certain. Germline CDR1 MNHEY, CDR2 SMNVEV (reference sequence). The CDR3 totals 14 residues. Trimming took 0 bases from V and 4 from J, leaving 6 bases between them. Full variable domain (remainder filled in from reference TRBV27 and TRBJ1-4): EAQVTQNPRYLITVTGKKLTVTCSQNMNHEYMSWYRQDPGLGLRQIYYSMNVEVTDKGDVPEGYKVSRKEKRNFPLILESPSPNQTSLYFCASSLSLYNEKLFFGSGTQLSVL.